This T cell receptor beta chain derives from a study of neurological immune-mediated disorders. Via MiXCR, TCRdb re-called the 5' RACE reads, giving one row per CDR3 protein. The sample holds about 50,000 distinct CDR3 sequences, about 9% seen once. At least ten counts were recorded for this clonotype. This sample's time point: longitudinal time-point 1 (baseline). The sequencing sample was made of PBMCs. The sequence was collected from a woman between 40 and 50 years old in good health.

The CDR3 sequence is CSARDPRTENEKLFF. CDR3 bases: TGCAGTGCTAGAGATCCCCGGACGGAGAATGAAAAACTGTTTTTT. This chain joins TRBV20-1 and TRBJ1-4; D unresolved. This CDR3 has 15 residues. V lost 0 bases to trimming and J lost 5 bases, with 13 bases between them. Germline V gene sequence: CDR1 DFQATT, CDR2 SNEGSKA (reference sequence).